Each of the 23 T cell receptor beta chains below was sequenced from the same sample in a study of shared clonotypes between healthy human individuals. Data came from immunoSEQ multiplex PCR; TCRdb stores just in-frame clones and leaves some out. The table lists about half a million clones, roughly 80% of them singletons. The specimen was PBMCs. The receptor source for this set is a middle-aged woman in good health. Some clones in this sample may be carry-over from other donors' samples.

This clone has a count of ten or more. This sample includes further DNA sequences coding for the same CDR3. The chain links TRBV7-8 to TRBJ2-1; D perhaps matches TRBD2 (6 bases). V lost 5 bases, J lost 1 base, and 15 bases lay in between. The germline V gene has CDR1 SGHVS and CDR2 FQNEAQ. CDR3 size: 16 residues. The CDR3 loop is CASSTSGALSYNEQFF. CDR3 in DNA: TGTGCCAGCAGCACCTCGGGAGCCCTTTCCTACAATGAGCAGTTCTTC.

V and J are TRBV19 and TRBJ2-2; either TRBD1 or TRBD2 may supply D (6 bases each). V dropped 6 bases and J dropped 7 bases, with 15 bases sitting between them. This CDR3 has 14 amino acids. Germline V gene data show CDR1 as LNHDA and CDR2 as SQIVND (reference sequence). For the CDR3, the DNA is TGTGCCAGTAGCCGTAGCGGAGGGGGCGGGGAGCTGTTTTTT. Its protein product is CASSRSGGGGELFF.

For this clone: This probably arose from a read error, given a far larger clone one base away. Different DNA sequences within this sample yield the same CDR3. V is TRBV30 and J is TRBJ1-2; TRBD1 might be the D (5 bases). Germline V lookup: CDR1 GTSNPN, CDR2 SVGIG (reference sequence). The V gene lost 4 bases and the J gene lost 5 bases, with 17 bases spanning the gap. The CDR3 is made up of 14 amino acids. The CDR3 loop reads CAWKKQENTYGYTF. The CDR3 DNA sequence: TGTGCCTGGAAGAAACAGGAGAATACATATGGCTACACCTTC.

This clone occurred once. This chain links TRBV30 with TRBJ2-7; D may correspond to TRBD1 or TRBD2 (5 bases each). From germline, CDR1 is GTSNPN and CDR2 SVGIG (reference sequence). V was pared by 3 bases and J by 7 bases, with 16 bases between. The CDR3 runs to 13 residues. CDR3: CAWRRDLEGEQYF. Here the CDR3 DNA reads TGTGCCTGGAGGCGCGACCTCGAGGGGGAGCAGTACTTC.

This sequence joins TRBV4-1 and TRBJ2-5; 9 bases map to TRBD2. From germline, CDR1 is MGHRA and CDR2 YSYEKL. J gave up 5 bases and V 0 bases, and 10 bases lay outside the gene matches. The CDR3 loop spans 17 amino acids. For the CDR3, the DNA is TGCGCCAGCAGCCAAGATCTTGGCGGGAGGGCCGTGGAGACCCAGTACTTC. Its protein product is CASSQDLGGRAVETQYF.

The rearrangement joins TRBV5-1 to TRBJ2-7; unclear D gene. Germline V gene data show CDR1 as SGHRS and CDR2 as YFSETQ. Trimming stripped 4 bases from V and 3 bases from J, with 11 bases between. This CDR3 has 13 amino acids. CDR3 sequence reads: CASSLGVDYEQYF. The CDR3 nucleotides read TGCGCCAGCAGCCTCGGCGTAGACTACGAGCAGTACTTC. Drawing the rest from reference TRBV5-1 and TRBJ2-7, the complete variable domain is KAGVTQTPRYLIKTRGQQVTLSCSPISGHRSVSWYQQTPGQGLQFLFEYFSETQRNKGNFPGRFSGRQFSNSRSEMNVSTLELGDSALYLCASSLGVDYEQYFGPGTRLTVT.

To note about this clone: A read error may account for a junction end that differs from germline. CDR3: CASSQEAGLGKKLFF. DNA of the CDR3: TGCGCCAGCAGCCAAGAGGCGGGGTTGGGCAAAAAACTATTTTTT. This chain joins TRBV4-1 and TRBJ1-4; D is unclear. Per the germline V gene, CDR1 is MGHRA and CDR2 is YSYEKL. This CDR3 has 15 residues.

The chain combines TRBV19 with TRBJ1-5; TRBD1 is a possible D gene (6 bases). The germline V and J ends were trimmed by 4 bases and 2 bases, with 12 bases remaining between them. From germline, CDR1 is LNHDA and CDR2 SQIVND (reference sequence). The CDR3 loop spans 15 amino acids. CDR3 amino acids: CASSTSRGGNQPQHF. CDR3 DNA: TGTGCCAGTAGTACCTCCAGGGGCGGCAATCAGCCCCAGCATTTT.

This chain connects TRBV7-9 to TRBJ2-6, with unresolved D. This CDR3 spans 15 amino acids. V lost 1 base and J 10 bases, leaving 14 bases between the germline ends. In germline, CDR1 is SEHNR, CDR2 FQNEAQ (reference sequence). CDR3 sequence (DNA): TGTGCCAGCAGCTTAGGCAACTGGCAGGCAAACGTCCTGACTTTC. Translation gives CASSLGNWQANVLTF.

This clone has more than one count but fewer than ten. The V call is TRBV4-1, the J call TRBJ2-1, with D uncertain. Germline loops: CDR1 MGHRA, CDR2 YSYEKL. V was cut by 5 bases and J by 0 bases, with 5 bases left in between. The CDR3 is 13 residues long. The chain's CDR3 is CASSGDSYNEQFF. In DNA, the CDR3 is TGCGCCAGCAGCGGGGACTCCTACAATGAGCAGTTCTTC.

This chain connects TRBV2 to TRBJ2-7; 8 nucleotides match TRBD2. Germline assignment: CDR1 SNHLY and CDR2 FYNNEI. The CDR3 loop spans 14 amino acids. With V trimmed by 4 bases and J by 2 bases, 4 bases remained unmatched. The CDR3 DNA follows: TGTGCCAGCAGTGGTAGCGGGGAGACCTACGAGCAGTACTTC. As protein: CASSGSGETYEQYF.

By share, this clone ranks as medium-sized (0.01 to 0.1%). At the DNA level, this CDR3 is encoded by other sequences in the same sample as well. As DNA, the CDR3 is TGTGCCAGCAGCTTTTTAAACACTGAAGCTTTCTTT. It encodes CASSFLNTEAFF. The chain couples TRBV7-8 to TRBJ1-1; D unresolved. V was shortened by 3 bases and J by 2 bases, with 4 bases between the two germline ends. Germline CDR1 and CDR2: SGHVS and FQNEAQ. The CDR3 spans 12 residues.

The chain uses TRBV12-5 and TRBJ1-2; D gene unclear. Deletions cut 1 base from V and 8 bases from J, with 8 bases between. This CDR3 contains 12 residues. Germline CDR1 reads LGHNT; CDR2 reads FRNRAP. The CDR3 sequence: CASGLATAGYTF. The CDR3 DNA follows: TGTGCTAGTGGTTTGGCGACGGCGGGCTACACCTTC.

CDR3 nucleotides: TGTGCCAGCAGTGCCCGGGCCTTGGGGGACAATGAGCAGTTCTTC. It is translated as CASSARALGDNEQFF. The J gene is TRBJ2-1, the V gene TRBV27; D may match TRBD1 or TRBD2 (5 bases each). Trimming took 5 bases from V and 5 from J, leaving 16 bases between them. Germline CDR1 and CDR2: MNHEY and SMNVEV (reference sequence). The CDR3 contains 15 residues.

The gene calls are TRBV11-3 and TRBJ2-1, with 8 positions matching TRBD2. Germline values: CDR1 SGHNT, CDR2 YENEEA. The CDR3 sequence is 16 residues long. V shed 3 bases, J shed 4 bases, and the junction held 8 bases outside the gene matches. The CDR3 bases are TGTGCCAGCAGCTTGGGACCGGGACTAGGGTACAATGAGCAGTTCTTC. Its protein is CASSLGPGLGYNEQFF.

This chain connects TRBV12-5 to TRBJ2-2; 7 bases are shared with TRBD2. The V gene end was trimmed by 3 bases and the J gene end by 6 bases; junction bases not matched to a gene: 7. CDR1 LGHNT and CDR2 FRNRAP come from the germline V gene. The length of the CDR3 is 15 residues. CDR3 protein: CASGFMAGAAGELFF. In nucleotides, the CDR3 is TGTGCTAGTGGTTTCATGGCGGGAGCGGCCGGGGAGCTGTTTTTT.

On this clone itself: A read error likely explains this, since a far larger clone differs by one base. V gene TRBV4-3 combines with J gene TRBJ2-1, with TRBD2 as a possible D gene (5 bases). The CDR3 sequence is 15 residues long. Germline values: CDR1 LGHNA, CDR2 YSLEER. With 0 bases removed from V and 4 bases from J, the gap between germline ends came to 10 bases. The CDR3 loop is CASSQDGWRYNEQFF. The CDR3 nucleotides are TGCGCCAGCAGCCAAGATGGCTGGAGGTACAATGAGCAGTTCTTC.

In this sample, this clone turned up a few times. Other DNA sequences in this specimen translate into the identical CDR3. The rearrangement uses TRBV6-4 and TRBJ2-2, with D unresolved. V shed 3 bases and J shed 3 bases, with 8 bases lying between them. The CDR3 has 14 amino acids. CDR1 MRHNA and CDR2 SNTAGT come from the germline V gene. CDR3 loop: CASSEVADTGELFF. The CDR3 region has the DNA TGTGCCAGCAGTGAAGTTGCGGACACCGGGGAGCTGTTTTTT.

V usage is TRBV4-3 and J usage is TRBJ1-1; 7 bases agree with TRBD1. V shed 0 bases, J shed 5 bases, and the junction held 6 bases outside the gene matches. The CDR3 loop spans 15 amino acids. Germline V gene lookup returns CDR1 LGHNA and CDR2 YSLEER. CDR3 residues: CASSQDQGGMTEAFF. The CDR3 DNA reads TGCGCCAGCAGCCAAGATCAGGGGGGGATGACTGAAGCTTTCTTT.

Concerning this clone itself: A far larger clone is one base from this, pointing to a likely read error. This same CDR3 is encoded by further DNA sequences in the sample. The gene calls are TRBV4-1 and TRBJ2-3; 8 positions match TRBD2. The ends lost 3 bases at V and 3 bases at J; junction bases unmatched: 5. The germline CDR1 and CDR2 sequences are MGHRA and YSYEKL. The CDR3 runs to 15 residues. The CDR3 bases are TGCGCCAGCAGCCAGGAGGCTAGCGGGACAGATACGCAGTATTTT. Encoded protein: CASSQEASGTDTQYF.

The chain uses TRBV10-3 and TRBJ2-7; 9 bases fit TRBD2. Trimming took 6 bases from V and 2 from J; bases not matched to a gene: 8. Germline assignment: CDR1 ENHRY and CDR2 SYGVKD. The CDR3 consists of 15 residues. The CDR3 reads CAIRPTLAGAYEQYF. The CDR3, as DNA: TGTGCCATCAGGCCCACCTTAGCGGGAGCCTACGAGCAGTACTTC.

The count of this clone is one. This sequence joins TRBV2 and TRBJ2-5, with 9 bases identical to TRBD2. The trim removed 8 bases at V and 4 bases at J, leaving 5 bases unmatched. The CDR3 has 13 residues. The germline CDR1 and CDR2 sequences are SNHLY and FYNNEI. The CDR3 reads CASGASGVETQYF. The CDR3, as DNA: TGTGCCAGCGGGGCTAGCGGGGTAGAGACCCAGTACTTC.

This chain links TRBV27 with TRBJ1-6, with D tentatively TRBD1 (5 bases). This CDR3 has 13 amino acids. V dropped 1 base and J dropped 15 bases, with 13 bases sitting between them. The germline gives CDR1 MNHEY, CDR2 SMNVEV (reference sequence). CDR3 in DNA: TGTGCCAGCAGTTTATACGGACGAGGGGACCTCCACTTT. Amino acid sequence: CASSLYGRGDLHF.